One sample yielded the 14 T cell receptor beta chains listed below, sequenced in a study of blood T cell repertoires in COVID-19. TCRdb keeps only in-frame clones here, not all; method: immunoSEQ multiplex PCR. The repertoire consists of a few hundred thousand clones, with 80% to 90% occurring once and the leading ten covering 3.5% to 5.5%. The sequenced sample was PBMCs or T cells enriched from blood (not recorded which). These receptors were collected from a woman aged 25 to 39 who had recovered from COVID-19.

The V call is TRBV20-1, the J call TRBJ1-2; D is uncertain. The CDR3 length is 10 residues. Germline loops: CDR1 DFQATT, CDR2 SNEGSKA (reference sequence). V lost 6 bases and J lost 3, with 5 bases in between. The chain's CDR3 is CSAGYYGYTF. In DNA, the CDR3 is TGCAGTGCGGGCTACTATGGCTACACCTTC.

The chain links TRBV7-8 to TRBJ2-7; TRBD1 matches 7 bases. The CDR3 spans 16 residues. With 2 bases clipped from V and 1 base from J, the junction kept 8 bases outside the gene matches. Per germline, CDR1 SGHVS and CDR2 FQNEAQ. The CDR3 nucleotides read TGTGCCAGCAGCTTAATCCCCAGGGGGATATCCTACGAGCAGTACTTC. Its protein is CASSLIPRGISYEQYF.

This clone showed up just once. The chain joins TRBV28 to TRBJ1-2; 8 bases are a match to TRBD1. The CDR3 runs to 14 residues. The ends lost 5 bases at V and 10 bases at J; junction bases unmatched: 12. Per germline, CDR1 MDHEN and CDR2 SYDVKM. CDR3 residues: CASSLGGTGAAYTF. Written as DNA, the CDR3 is TGTGCCAGCAGTCTAGGTGGGACAGGCGCCGCCTACACCTTC.

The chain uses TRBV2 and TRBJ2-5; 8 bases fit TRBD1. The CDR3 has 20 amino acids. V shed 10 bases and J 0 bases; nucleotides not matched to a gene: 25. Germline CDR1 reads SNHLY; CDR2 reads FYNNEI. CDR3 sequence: CATNGQGRAHALINQETQYF. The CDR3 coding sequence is TGTGCCACCAATGGACAGGGCAGGGCCCATGCCCTCATAAACCAAGAGACCCAGTACTTC.

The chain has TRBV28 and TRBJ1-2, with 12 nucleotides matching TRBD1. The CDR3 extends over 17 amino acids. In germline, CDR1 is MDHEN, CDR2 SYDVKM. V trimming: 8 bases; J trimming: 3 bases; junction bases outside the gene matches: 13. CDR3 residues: CASSSRDRGLGDYGYTF. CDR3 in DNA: TGTGCCAGCTCAAGCCGGGACAGGGGGCTTGGAGACTATGGCTACACCTTC.

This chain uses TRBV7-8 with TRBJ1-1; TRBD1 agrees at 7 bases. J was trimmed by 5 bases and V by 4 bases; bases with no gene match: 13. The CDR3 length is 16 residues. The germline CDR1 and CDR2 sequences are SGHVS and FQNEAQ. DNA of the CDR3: TGTGCCAGCAGCTCAATTTCCGGGACAGCTGGGACTGAAGCTTTCTTT. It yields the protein CASSSISGTAGTEAFF. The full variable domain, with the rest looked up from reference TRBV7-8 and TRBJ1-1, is GAGVSQSPRYKVAKRGQDVALRCDPISGHVSLFWYQQALGQGPEFLTYFQNEAQLDKSGLPSDRFFAERPEGSVSTLKIQRTQQEDSAVYLCASSSISGTAGTEAFFGQGTRLTVV.

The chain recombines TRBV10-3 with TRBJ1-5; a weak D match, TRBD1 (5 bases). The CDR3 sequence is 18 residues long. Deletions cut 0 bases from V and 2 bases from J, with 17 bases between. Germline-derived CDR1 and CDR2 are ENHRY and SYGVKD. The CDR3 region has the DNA TGTGCCATCAGTGAGTCAGAAAGGGGTGCTTTCCGCAATCAGCCCCAGCATTTT. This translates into CAISESERGAFRNQPQHF.

CDR3 region: CASSEGGLAGYNEQFF. CDR3 nucleotide sequence: TGCGCCAGCAGTGAAGGGGGACTAGCGGGCTACAATGAGCAGTTCTTC. The chain has TRBV10-1 and TRBJ2-1; 12 bases line up with TRBD2. CDR1 is WNHNN, CDR2 SYGVQD, per germline (reference sequence). Trimming at V came to 3 bases and at J to 3 bases, leaving 3 bases not matched to a gene. The CDR3 totals 16 residues.

CDR3 bases: TGTGCCAGCAGCCCCCAACTCTCCACCGGGGAGCTGTTTTTT. Residues: CASSPQLSTGELFF. The chain has TRBV6-6 and TRBJ2-2; D is unclear. V was pared by 6 bases and J by 4 bases, with 12 bases between. The CDR3 is made up of 14 amino acids. Germline CDR1 MNHNY, CDR2 SVGAGI (reference sequence).

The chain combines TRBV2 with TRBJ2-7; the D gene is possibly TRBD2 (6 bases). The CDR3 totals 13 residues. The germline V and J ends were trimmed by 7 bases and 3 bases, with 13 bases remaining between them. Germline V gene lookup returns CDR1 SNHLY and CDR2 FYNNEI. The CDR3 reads CASTGTLDYEQYF. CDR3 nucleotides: TGTGCCAGCACTGGGACTCTGGACTACGAGCAGTACTTC.

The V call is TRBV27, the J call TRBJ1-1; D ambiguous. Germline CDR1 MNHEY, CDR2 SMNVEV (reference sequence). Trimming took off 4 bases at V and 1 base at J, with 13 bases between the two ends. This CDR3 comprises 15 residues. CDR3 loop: CASSSRPRGNTEAFF. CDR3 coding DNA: TGTGCCAGCAGTTCCCGTCCACGGGGGAACACTGAAGCTTTCTTT.

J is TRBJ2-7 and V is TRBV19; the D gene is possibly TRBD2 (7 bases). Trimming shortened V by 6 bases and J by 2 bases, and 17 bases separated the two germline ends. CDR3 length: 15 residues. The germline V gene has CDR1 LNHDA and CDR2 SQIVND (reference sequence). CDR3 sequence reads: CASSPPGGITYEQYF. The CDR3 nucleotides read TGTGCCAGTAGCCCACCGGGGGGCATCACCTACGAGCAGTACTTC.

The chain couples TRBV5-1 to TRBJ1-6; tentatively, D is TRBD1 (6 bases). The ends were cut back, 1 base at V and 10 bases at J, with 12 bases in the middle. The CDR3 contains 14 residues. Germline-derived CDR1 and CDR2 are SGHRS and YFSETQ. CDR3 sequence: CASSLSQGESPLHF. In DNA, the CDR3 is TGCGCCAGCAGCTTGTCACAGGGCGAATCACCCCTCCACTTT.

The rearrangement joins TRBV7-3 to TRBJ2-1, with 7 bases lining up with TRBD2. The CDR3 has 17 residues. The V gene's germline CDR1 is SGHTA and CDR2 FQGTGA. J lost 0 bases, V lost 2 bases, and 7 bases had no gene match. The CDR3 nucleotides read TGTGCCAGCAGCTTATCAACTAGCGCGAGCTCCTACAATGAGCAGTTCTTC. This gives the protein CASSLSTSASSYNEQFF.